The 21 T cell receptor beta chains given below trace back to one sample, sequenced in a study of blood T cells in healthy people across ages. A second roughly 6 to 12 cycle PCR used barcoded and J-beta primers. TCRdb reanalysed the 5' RACE reads using MiXCR and keeps one entry per CDR3 protein. Of more than 500,000 distinct CDR3 sequences in the sample, 27% were seen once. Sequencing used blood. The origin of the receptors is a woman between 65 and 79 years old in good health.

Only a few counts were recorded for this clonotype. This chain links TRBV7-2 with TRBJ2-5; 7 nucleotides match TRBD1. The CDR3 runs 14 residues. Losses at the gene ends were 4 bases for V and 5 bases for J; bases not matched to a gene: 7. Germline V gene sequence: CDR1 SGHTA, CDR2 FQGNSA. CDR3 residues: CASSSTGTRETQYF. The CDR3, as DNA: TGTGCCAGCAGCTCGACAGGGACCAGGGAGACCCAGTACTTC.

This clonotype has a single count. The conserved phenylalanine or tryptophan is not found at the CDR3 terminus, so this likely reflects a read error. The chain uses TRBV6-2 or TRBV6-3 and TRBJ1-1; TRBD1 agrees at 7 bases. This CDR3 has 13 residues. Per the germline V gene, CDR1 is MNHEY and CDR2 is SVGEGT. With 6 bases clipped from V and 1 base from J, the junction kept 2 bases outside the gene matches. CDR3 sequence reads: CASRGQPNTEAFS. The CDR3 DNA reads TGTGCCAGCAGGGGACAGCCGAACACTGAAGCTTTCTCT.

Only a few counts were recorded for this clonotype. V is TRBV5-1 and J is TRBJ2-7, with D perhaps matching TRBD1 or TRBD2 (5 bases each). Germline V gene data show CDR1 as SGHRS and CDR2 as YFSETQ. The V end was cut by 2 bases, the J end by 4 bases, with 7 bases between. The CDR3 extends over 12 amino acids. The CDR3 DNA reads TGCGCCAGCAGCTTCGAGGGGTACGAGCAGTACTTC. As protein: CASSFEGYEQYF.

The rearrangement links TRBV9 to TRBJ2-6; D is unresolved. CDR3 length equals 17 residues. Trimming left V 4 bases short and J 4 bases short, with 18 bases between. Germline V gene data show CDR1 as SGDLS and CDR2 as YYNGEE. The CDR3 DNA follows: TGTGCCAGCAGCCAAGATAGACGGGTTCAAGGGGCCAACGTCCTGACTTTC. Translation: CASSQDRRVQGANVLTF.

The chain has TRBV6-1 and TRBJ1-5; D possibly corresponds to TRBD1 (6 bases). The V gene lost 7 bases and the J gene lost 3 bases, with 16 bases spanning the gap. This CDR3 has 15 amino acids. Germline V gene lookup returns CDR1 MNHNS and CDR2 SASEGT. CDR3 protein: CASTIGTGTNQPQHF. The CDR3 DNA reads as TGTGCCAGCACCATCGGAACAGGGACCAATCAGCCCCAGCATTTT.

Remarks on this clonotype: At one end the junction does not follow the germline gene, possibly because of a read error. V is TRBV2 and J is TRBJ2-7; perhaps TRBD2 as D (6 bases). Germline lookup yields CDR1 SNHLY and CDR2 FYNNEI. The CDR3 contains 14 residues. The CDR3: CTSSNSDKGGEQYF. For the CDR3, the DNA is TGTACCAGCAGTAATAGCGACAAGGGAGGCGAGCAGTACTTC.

This clonotype was recorded a few times. The V and J genes are TRBV18 and TRBJ2-5, with 9 nucleotides matching TRBD1. V shed 3 bases, J shed 4 bases, and the junction held 6 bases outside the gene matches. The CDR3 covers 15 residues. CDR1 is KGHSH, CDR2 LQKENI, per germline. The CDR3 nucleotides are TGTGCCAGCTCACCCCTACTGGGACAGGGAGAGACCCAGTACTTC. Encoded protein: CASSPLLGQGETQYF.

As to this clonotype: Possible read error: a much larger clone is one base away. V and J are TRBV29-1 and TRBJ2-1, with 8 bases that match TRBD2. This CDR3 is built from 14 residues. The V gene's germline CDR1 is SQVTM and CDR2 ANQGSEA. The V segment lost 7 bases and the J segment 9 bases; nucleotides outside the gene matches: 14. CDR3 bases: TGCAGCGCGGGGCGGGAGGCATCTAGCGGTGAGCAGTTCTTC. This encodes CSAGREASSGEQFF.

For this clonotype: The junction shows a germline mismatch at one end, possibly a read error. The chain's CDR3 is CASSLVAF. The DNA for the CDR3 is TGCGCCAGCAGCTTAGTGGCATTC. The J gene is TRBJ2-7, the V gene TRBV5-1; D call uncertain. Per germline, CDR1 SGHRS and CDR2 YFSETQ. The CDR3 is 8 residues long.

The count of this clonotype is one. The chain uses TRBV20-1 and TRBJ2-1; TRBD2 agrees at 9 bases. Germline lookup yields CDR1 DFQATT and CDR2 SNEGSKA (reference sequence). After removal of 0 bases from V and 5 bases from J, the junction contained 11 bases not matched to a gene. There are 17 residues in the CDR3. CDR3 nucleotides: TGCAGTGCTAGAGATGGCAGGAGACTAGCGGAAAACAATGAGCAGTTCTTC. Its translation: CSARDGRRLAENNEQFF.

This clonotype was seen more than once but under ten times. The rearrangement joins TRBV5-1 to TRBJ2-1; D may be TRBD1 (6 bases). Deletions cut 3 bases from V and 7 bases from J, with 20 bases between. This CDR3 contains 16 residues. Germline assignment: CDR1 SGHRS and CDR2 YFSETQ. CDR3 nucleotide sequence: TGCGCCAGCAGCTCACTACAGGGCGGGTTCGGGAATGAGCAGTTCTTC. This gives the protein CASSSLQGGFGNEQFF.

This clonotype has only a few counts. The rearrangement joins TRBV4-2 to TRBJ1-1; D is possibly TRBD1 (6 bases). Germline lookup yields CDR1 LGHNA and CDR2 YNFKEQ. The germline V and J ends were trimmed by 4 bases and 7 bases, with 22 bases remaining between them. The length of the CDR3 is 16 residues. Written as DNA, the CDR3 is TGTGCCAGCAGCCCCCCGCGACAGGCCGGAGGGGATGAAGCTTTCTTT. This gives the protein CASSPPRQAGGDEAFF.

V is TRBV5-6 and J is TRBJ1-4, with a tentative D call TRBD1 (6 bases). V was shortened by 3 bases and J by 5 bases, with 14 bases between the two germline ends. The CDR3 is 15 amino acids. Germline loops: CDR1 SGHDT, CDR2 YYEEEE. CDR3 protein: CASSYMGQGNEKLFF. DNA of the CDR3: TGTGCCAGCAGCTATATGGGCCAGGGGAATGAAAAACTGTTTTTT.

This clonotype turned up a few times. The rearrangement uses TRBV7-2 and TRBJ2-5; D is unresolved. From germline, CDR1 is SGHTA and CDR2 FQGNSA. The CDR3 spans 13 residues. The V end lost 2 bases, the J end lost 4 bases, and 8 bases lay between the germline ends. CDR3 in DNA: TGTGCCAGCAGCTTAAATAGGGCAGAGACCCAGTACTTC. Protein sequence: CASSLNRAETQYF.

With respect to this clonotype: The junction departs from germline at one end; a sequencing error may be responsible. The chain has TRBV7-7 and TRBJ2-5; the D gene could be TRBD1 or TRBD2 (6 bases each). The CDR3 has 16 residues. The germline CDR1 and CDR2 sequences are SSHAT and FNYEAQ (reference sequence). The CDR3: CASSLDGGRYQETQYF. CDR3 DNA: TGTGCTAGCAGCTTAGACGGGGGCCGGTACCAAGAGACCCAGTACTTC.

The rearrangement uses TRBV11-2 and TRBJ2-7; the D call may be TRBD1 or TRBD2 (5 bases each). Germline V gene data show CDR1 as SGHAT and CDR2 as FQNNGV. The CDR3 has 14 residues. Trimming shortened V by 11 bases and J by 2 bases, and 19 bases separated the two germline ends. This CDR3 is CAPLLRGSTYEQYF. The CDR3 DNA sequence: TGTGCCCCCCTGCTCCGGGGCAGCACCTACGAGCAGTACTTC.

Turning to this clonotype: Mismatch with germline at one junction end may stem from a read error. The rearrangement uses TRBV5-6 and TRBJ1-1; the D is unclear. Looked up from germline, CDR1 is SGHDT and CDR2 is YYEEEE. This CDR3 spans 17 amino acids. The CDR3 loop is CACSLDYLGSVNTEAFF. Here the CDR3 DNA reads TGTGCCTGCAGCTTGGATTATCTAGGCAGCGTGAACACTGAAGCTTTCTTT.

This clonotype was observed a few times. The rearrangement uses TRBV29-1 and TRBJ2-1, with D perhaps matching TRBD2 (5 bases). CDR1 is SQVTM and CDR2 is ANQGSEA in the germline V gene. The length of the CDR3 is 12 residues. The CDR3 reads CSQGRGNREQFF. CDR3 bases: TGCAGTCAAGGTAGAGGGAACCGTGAGCAGTTCTTC.

This clonotype was seen more than once but under ten times. The genes are TRBV7-3 and TRBJ2-1, with 10 bases fitting TRBD2. Per the germline V gene, CDR1 is SGHTA and CDR2 is FQGTGA. The CDR3 is made up of 15 amino acids. Trimming at V came to 1 base and at J to 8 bases, leaving 5 bases not matched to a gene. The CDR3 nucleotides are TGTGCCAGCAGCTTAATAGGGCTAGCGGGGGATGAGCAGTTCTTC. Its protein product is CASSLIGLAGDEQFF.

The J gene is TRBJ2-5, the V gene TRBV27; D possibly corresponds to TRBD2 (7 bases). Germline assignment: CDR1 MNHEY and CDR2 SMNVEV (reference sequence). Trimming removed 5 bases from V and 5 bases from J, with 18 bases in between. This CDR3 spans 15 amino acids. CDR3 in DNA: TGTGCCAGCAGTCTAAACGGGGGGCACGTCGAGACCCAGTACTTC. Translating it yields CASSLNGGHVETQYF.

This rearrangement joins TRBV6-5 to TRBJ2-7, with D uncertain. The CDR3 runs 13 residues. The V and J ends lost 6 bases and 3 bases respectively, with 12 bases between them. The germline CDR1 and CDR2 sequences are MNHEY and SVGAGI. DNA for the CDR3: TGTGCCAGCAGGCGACTTCTAGGCTACGAGCAGTACTTC. It is translated as CASRRLLGYEQYF.